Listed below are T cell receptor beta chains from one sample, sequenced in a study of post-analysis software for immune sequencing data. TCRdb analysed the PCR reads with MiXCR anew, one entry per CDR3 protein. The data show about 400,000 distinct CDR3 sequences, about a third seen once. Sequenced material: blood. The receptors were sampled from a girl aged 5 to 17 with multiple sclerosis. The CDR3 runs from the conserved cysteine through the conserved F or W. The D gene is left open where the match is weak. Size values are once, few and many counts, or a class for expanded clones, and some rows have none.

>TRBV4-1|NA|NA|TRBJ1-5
CASSQERGLNNQPQHF
TGCGCCAGCAGCCAAGAACGGGGGCTAAACAATCAGCCCCAGCATTTT
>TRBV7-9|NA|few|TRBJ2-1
CASSFQNEQFF
TGTGCCAGCAGTTTCCAGAATGAGCAGTTCTTC
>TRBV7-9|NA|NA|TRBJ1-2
CASSLARGNGYTF
TGTGCCAGCAGCTTAGCGCGGGGGAATGGCTACACCTTC
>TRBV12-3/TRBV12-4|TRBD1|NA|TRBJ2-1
CASSRGQEWSEQFF
TGTGCCAGCAGCCGGGGACAGGAATGGAGTGAGCAGTTCTTC
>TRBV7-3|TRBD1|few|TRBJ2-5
CASSPGGGSETQYF
TGTGCCAGCAGCCCAGGGGGCGGATCAGAGACCCAGTACTTC
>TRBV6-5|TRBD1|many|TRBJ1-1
CASSWTGGNTEAFF
TGTGCCAGCAGTTGGACAGGGGGGAACACTGAAGCTTTCTTT
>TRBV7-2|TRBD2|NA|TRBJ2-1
CASSFRAGGDEQFF
TGTGCCAGCAGCTTCCGGGCTGGGGGGGATGAGCAGTTCTTC
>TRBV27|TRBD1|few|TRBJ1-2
CASSPDRGPPHLLNYGYTF
TGTGCCAGCAGTCCGGACAGGGGGCCACCCCACCTGCTTAACTATGGCTACACCTTC
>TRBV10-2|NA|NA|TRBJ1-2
CASSGGRDVRHTF
TGCGCCAGCAGTGGAGGGCGAGATGTCCGGCACACCTTC
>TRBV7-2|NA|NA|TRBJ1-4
CASSTGPQRSNEKLFF
TGTGCCAGCAGCACGGGACCGCAAAGGTCTAATGAAAAACTGTTTTTT
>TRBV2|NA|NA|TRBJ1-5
CASSDQGGFQPQHF
TGTGCCAGCAGTGACCAGGGAGGATTTCAGCCCCAGCATTTT
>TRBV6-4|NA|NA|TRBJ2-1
CASRRGILFGEQFF
TGTGCCAGTCGACGGGGGATCCTTTTCGGGGAGCAGTTCTTC
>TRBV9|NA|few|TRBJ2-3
CASSVVPGSSTDTQYF
TGTGCCAGCAGCGTAGTACCTGGGAGTAGCACAGATACGCAGTATTTT
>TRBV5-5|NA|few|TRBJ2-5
CASSPAPQGQETQYF
TGTGCCAGCAGCCCCGCGCCCCAGGGCCAAGAGACCCAGTACTTC
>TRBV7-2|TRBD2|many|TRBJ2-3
CASSLAAGPSTDTQYF
TGTGCCAGCAGCTTAGCAGCGGGGCCTAGCACAGATACGCAGTATTTT
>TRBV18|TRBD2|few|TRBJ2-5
CASSKRGSPGLAVQETQYF
TGTGCCAGCTCAAAAAGGGGGTCTCCGGGACTAGCGGTGCAAGAGACCCAGTACTTC
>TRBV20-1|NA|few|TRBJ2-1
CAVWTALGNEQFF
TGCGCAGTTTGGACGGCCTTGGGGAATGAGCAGTTCTTC
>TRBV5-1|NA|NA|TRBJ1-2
CASSLWSGGGDDYGYTF
TGCGCCAGCAGCCTATGGTCCGGGGGCGGAGACGACTATGGCTACACCTTC
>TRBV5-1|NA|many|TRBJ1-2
CASSLDGSYGYTF
TGCGCCAGCAGCCTCGACGGGAGCTATGGCTACACCTTC
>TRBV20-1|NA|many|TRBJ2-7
CSARVQNVEQYF
TGCAGTGCTAGAGTCCAAAATGTCGAGCAGTACTTC
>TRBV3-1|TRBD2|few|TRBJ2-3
CASSQPGGGATDTQYF
TGTGCCAGCAGCCAACCGGGCGGGGGGGCGACAGATACGCAGTATTTT
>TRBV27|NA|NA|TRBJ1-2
CASSGGGRGYTF
TGTGCCAGCTCGGGTGGGGGGCGCGGCTACACCTTC
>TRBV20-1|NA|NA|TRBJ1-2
CSASEGGGVLGYTF
TGCAGTGCTAGTGAAGGGGGGGGCGTACTCGGCTACACCTTC
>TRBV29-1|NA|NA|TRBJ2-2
CSVESGELFF
TGCAGCGTTGAGTCTGGGGAGCTGTTTTTT
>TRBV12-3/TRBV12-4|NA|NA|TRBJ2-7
CASSLFLVASYEQYF
TGTGCCAGCAGTTTATTTTTGGTAGCCTCCTACGAGCAGTACTTC
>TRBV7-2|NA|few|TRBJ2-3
CASSLGVGDTQYF
TGTGCCAGCAGCCTAGGGGTCGGAGATACGCAGTATTTT
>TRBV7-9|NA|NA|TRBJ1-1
CASSFYPNTEAFF
TGTGCCAGCAGCTTTTACCCAAATACTGAAGCTTTCTTT
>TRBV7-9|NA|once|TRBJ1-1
CASRGGAWHTEAFF
TGTGCCAGCAGGGGAGGGGCCTGGCACACTGAAGCTTTCTTT
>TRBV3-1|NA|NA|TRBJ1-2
CASSQEDWDYTF
TGTGCCAGCAGCCAAGAAGACTGGGACTACACCTTC
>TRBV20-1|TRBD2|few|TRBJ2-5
CSARLAGAVGETQYF
TGCAGTGCCCGACTAGCGGGGGCGGTAGGGGAGACCCAGTACTTC
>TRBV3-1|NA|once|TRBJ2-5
CAVQDRWKVVETQYF
TGTGCCGTTCAAGACAGGTGGAAAGTTGTGGAGACCCAGTACTTC
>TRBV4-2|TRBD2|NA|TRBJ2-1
CASSQDLSGGIDEQFF
TGTGCCAGCAGCCAAGATCTATCGGGGGGTATCGATGAGCAGTTCTTC
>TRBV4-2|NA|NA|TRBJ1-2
CASSQDPHLANYGYTF
TGTGCCAGCAGCCAAGATCCTCACTTGGCTAACTATGGCTACACCTTC
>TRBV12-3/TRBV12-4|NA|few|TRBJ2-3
CASSLHPVTDTQYF
TGTGCCAGCAGTTTGCACCCGGTCACAGATACGCAGTATTTT
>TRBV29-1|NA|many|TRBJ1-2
CSVAQGFPNYGYTF
TGCAGCGTTGCACAGGGATTTCCTAACTATGGCTACACCTTC
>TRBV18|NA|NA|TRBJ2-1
CASSFPGVDEQFF
TGTGCCAGCTCCTTTCCGGGGGTGGATGAGCAGTTCTTC
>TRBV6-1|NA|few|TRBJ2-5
CASTVSGKETQYF
TGTGCCAGCACGGTTTCAGGAAAAGAGACCCAGTACTTC
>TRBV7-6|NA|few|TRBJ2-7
CASSPTTGLAYEQYF
TGTGCCAGCAGCCCAACCACAGGTCTCGCCTACGAGCAGTACTTC
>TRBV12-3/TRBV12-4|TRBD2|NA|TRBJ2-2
CASSWTSGGAGELFF
TGTGCCAGCAGTTGGACTAGCGGGGGAGCCGGGGAGCTGTTTTTT
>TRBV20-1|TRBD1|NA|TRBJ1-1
CSARVGSGTAGGPEAFF
TGCAGTGCTAGAGTTGGGTCGGGGACAGCCGGCGGGCCTGAAGCTTTCTTT
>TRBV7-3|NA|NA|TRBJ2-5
CASSPTGLTETQYF
TGTGCCAGCAGCCCCACGGGACTTACAGAGACCCAGTACTTC
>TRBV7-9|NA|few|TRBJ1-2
CASSNSGGYGYTF
TGTGCCAGCAGCAACAGCGGCGGGTATGGCTACACCTTC